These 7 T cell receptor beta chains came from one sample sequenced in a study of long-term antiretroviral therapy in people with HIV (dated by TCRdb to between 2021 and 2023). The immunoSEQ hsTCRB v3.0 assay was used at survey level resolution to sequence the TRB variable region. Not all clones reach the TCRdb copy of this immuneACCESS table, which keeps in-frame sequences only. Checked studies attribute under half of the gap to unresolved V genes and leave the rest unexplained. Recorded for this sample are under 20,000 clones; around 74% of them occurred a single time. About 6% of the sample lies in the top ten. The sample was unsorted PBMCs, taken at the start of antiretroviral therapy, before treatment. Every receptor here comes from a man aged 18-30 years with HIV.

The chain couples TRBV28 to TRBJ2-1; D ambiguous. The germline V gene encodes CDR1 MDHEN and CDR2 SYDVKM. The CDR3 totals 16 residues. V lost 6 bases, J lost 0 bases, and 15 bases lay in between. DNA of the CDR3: TGTGCCAGCAGCCCGGACGGGTTGAGCTCCTACAATGAGCAGTTCTTC. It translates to CASSPDGLSSYNEQFF.

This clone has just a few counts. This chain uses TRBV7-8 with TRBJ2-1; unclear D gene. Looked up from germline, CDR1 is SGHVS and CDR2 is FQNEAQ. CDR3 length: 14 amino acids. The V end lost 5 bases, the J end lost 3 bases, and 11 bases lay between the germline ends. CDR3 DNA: TGTGCCAGCAGCATAACCTCTAACTACAATGAGCAGTTCTTC. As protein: CASSITSNYNEQFF.

CDR3 sequence: CASKDGTTDTQYF. The CDR3 DNA sequence: TGTGCCAGCAAGGACGGGACTACAGATACGCAGTATTTT. The chain is built from TRBV28 and TRBJ2-3; weak D call: TRBD2 (6 bases). CDR1 and CDR2 (germline): MDHEN, SYDVKM. The CDR3 spans 13 residues. V was clipped by 7 bases and J by 3 bases, with 11 bases between them.

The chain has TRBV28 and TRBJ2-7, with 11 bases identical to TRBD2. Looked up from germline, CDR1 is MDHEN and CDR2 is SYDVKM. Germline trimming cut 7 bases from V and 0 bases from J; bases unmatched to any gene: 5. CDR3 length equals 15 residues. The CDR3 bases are TGTGCCAGCACCCAAACTAGCGGGAGCTCCTACGAGCAGTACTTC. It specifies CASTQTSGSSYEQYF.

DNA of the CDR3: TGTGCCAGCAGTTGGGGACTAGGGGTATACGAGCAGTACTTC. This gives the protein CASSWGLGVYEQYF. The chain combines TRBV27 with TRBJ2-7; 8 nucleotides line up with TRBD2. Trimming at V came to 4 bases and at J to 4 bases, leaving 6 bases not matched to a gene. This CDR3 has 14 amino acids. Germline loops: CDR1 MNHEY, CDR2 SMNVEV (reference sequence).

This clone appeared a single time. The CDR3 region is CASSITPGMDEQYF. The CDR3 DNA sequence: TGTGCCAGTAGTATAACCCCAGGGATGGACGAGCAGTACTTC. The chain uses TRBV19 and TRBJ2-7, with D perhaps matching TRBD1 (5 bases). CDR1 and CDR2 (germline): LNHDA, SQIVND (reference sequence). The V and J ends lost 2 bases and 5 bases respectively, with 13 bases between them. The CDR3 runs to 14 residues.

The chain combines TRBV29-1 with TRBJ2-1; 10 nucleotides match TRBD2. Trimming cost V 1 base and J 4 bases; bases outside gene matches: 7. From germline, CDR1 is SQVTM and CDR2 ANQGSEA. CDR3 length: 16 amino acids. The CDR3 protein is CSVEGRRTSGYNEQFF. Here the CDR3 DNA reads TGCAGCGTTGAAGGCCGGCGGACTAGCGGTTACAATGAGCAGTTCTTC.